The next 23 T cell receptor beta chains were all read from a single sample in a study of cytomegalovirus exposure and HLA in healthy donors. The PCR was carried out with 60 Vbeta primers and 13 Jbeta primers. Assay used: immunoSEQ multiplex PCR; TCRdb lists only in-frame clones, some missing. This sample has about 87,000 clones, with about 8% found just once. The material sequenced was PBMCs. The source of these receptors is a man aged 50 to 59 in good health and CMV-seronegative.

The chain employs TRBV9 and TRBJ2-5, with unresolved D. Per germline, CDR1 SGDLS and CDR2 YYNGEE. Trimming left V 1 base short and J 4 bases short, with 8 bases between. The CDR3 loop spans 13 amino acids. The CDR3 sequence is CASSVSERETQYF. The CDR3 nucleotides read TGTGCCAGCAGCGTAAGTGAGAGAGAGACCCAGTACTTC. Based on the CDR3 plus reference TRBV9 and TRBJ2-5, the full variable domain is DSGVTQTPKHLITATGQRVTLRCSPRSGDLSVYWYQQSLDQGLQFLIQYYNGEERAKGNILERFSAQQFPDLHSELNLSSLELGDSALYFCASSVSERETQYFGPGTRLLVL.

This chain uses TRBV23-1 with TRBJ2-7, with D unclear. TRBV23-1 is annotated as an ORF whose role is uncertain. CDR3 length equals 15 residues. The V and J ends lost 3 bases and 4 bases respectively, with 16 bases between them. This chain's CDR3 is CASSHSLAWCYEQYF. In DNA, the CDR3 is TGCGCCAGCAGTCATTCTCTGGCCTGGTGTTACGAGCAGTACTTC.

This clone was counted only a few times. The chain combines TRBV4-1 with TRBJ2-3; the match to TRBD1 covers 8 bases. Trimming at V came to 4 bases and at J to 5 bases, leaving 5 bases not matched to a gene. The CDR3 loop spans 14 amino acids. Germline lookup yields CDR1 MGHRA and CDR2 YSYEKL. The CDR3 nucleotides read TGCGCCAGCAGCCGAACACAGGGGGAAGATACGCAGTATTTT. This translates into CASSRTQGEDTQYF.

This clone was seen more than once but under ten times. The chain is built from TRBV6-5 and TRBJ1-3; D is undetermined. Between the trimmed V and J ends, which lost 5 bases and 0 bases, there was a span of 11 bases. Germline lookup yields CDR1 MNHEY and CDR2 SVGAGI. The CDR3 totals 15 residues. The CDR3 coding sequence is TGTGCCAGCAGTAAGAGACTGCGCTCTGGAAACACCATATATTTT. Translated, it gives CASSKRLRSGNTIYF.

CDR3 sequence (DNA): TGTGCCAGCAGCTTTTCGCAGGGTCTCAGCGAGCAGTACTTC. It codes for CASSFSQGLSEQYF. V is TRBV11-2 and J is TRBJ2-7; tentatively, D is TRBD1 (5 bases). Looked up from germline, CDR1 is SGHAT and CDR2 is FQNNGV. This CDR3 spans 14 amino acids. Trimming pared 3 bases from V and 6 bases from J, leaving 15 bases between. Full variable domain (remainder filled in from reference TRBV11-2 and TRBJ2-7): EAGVAQSPRYKIIEKRQSVAFWCNPISGHATLYWYQQILGQGPKLLIQFQNNGVVDDSQLPKDRFSAERLKGVDSTLKIQPAKLEDSAVYLCASSFSQGLSEQYFGPGTRLTVT.

This clone was seen more than once but under ten times. CDR3 DNA: TGTGCCAGAAGCTTGTGGGGGCCCGGAGGGGGGGCGGATTATGGCTACACCTTC. Encoded protein: CARSLWGPGGGADYGYTF. The genes are TRBV5-3 and TRBJ1-2, with D tentatively TRBD1 (6 bases). TRBV5-3 is flagged as an ORF with uncertain function. The CDR3 extends over 18 amino acids. Trimming took 1 base from V and 5 from J, leaving 24 bases between them.

The genes are TRBV5-4 and TRBJ2-3; 9 nucleotides align to TRBD2. CDR1 is SGHNT, CDR2 YYREEE, per germline (reference sequence). Trimming cost V 0 bases and J 3 bases; bases outside gene matches: 2. The CDR3 runs to 15 residues. The CDR3 is CASSLALAGTDTQYF. CDR3 coding DNA: TGTGCCAGCAGCTTGGCCCTAGCGGGGACAGATACGCAGTATTTT.

V is TRBV4-2 and J is TRBJ1-1; D is uncertain. Trimming pared 1 base from V and 1 base from J, leaving 10 bases between. The germline gives CDR1 LGHNA, CDR2 YNFKEQ. The CDR3 loop spans 15 amino acids. CDR3: CASSQGHNENTEAFF. The CDR3 nucleotides read TGTGCCAGCAGCCAAGGGCACAACGAGAACACTGAAGCTTTCTTT.

The sample holds a few counts of this clone. The chain carries TRBV5-5 and TRBJ2-7; 9 nucleotides agree with TRBD1. The CDR3 runs 16 residues. The V gene end was trimmed by 0 bases and the J gene end by 2 bases; junction bases not matched to a gene: 6. From germline, CDR1 is SGHKS and CDR2 YYEKEE (reference sequence). CDR3 in amino acids: CASSLAPGQGTYEQYF. The CDR3 region has the DNA TGTGCCAGCAGCTTGGCTCCGGGACAGGGAACCTACGAGCAGTACTTC.

This chain uses TRBV25-1 with TRBJ2-2, with a possible D match to TRBD2 (6 bases). Germline CDR1 MGHDK, CDR2 SYGVNS. This CDR3 spans 16 amino acids. V was cut by 4 bases and J by 6 bases, with 18 bases left in between. CDR3 loop: CASSVHGTLNSGELFF. Here the CDR3 DNA reads TGTGCCAGCAGTGTGCACGGGACTCTCAACTCCGGGGAGCTGTTTTTT.

This chain uses TRBV28 with TRBJ1-2, with 11 nucleotides matching TRBD1. The CDR3 is 16 residues long. Germline lookup yields CDR1 MDHEN and CDR2 SYDVKM. Trimming at V came to 6 bases and at J to 0 bases, leaving 6 bases not matched to a gene. The CDR3: CASRGTGGESNYGYTF. CDR3 nucleotide sequence: TGTGCCAGCAGGGGGACAGGGGGAGAGTCTAACTATGGCTACACCTTC.

This clone was seen a handful of times. The chain joins TRBV19 to TRBJ2-1; possibly TRBD1 for D (10 bases). Germline V gene lookup returns CDR1 LNHDA and CDR2 SQIVND (reference sequence). The CDR3 runs 19 residues. The V end lost 5 bases, the J end lost 7 bases, and 30 bases lay between the germline ends. CDR3 sequence reads: CASSLGQGVASGNGNEQFF. The DNA of the CDR3 is TGTGCCAGTAGTCTAGGACAGGGGGTTGCTAGCGGGAACGGGAATGAGCAGTTCTTC.

This clone turned up a few times. V and J are TRBV28 and TRBJ1-3; D is perhaps TRBD1 (5 bases). CDR3 size: 17 residues. Germline V gene sequence: CDR1 MDHEN, CDR2 SYDVKM. Trimming shortened V by 0 bases and J by 0 bases, and 12 bases separated the two germline ends. The CDR3 DNA is TGTGCCAGCAGTTTATGGGACACCATGAGCTCTGGAAACACCATATATTTT. The encoded protein is CASSLWDTMSSGNTIYF.

V is TRBV7-8 and J is TRBJ1-5; D possibly corresponds to TRBD1 (5 bases). Germline lookup yields CDR1 SGHVS and CDR2 FQNEAQ. The germline V and J ends were trimmed by 4 bases and 6 bases, with 22 bases remaining between them. The CDR3 runs 17 residues. Here the CDR3 DNA reads TGTGCCAGCAGCTCTACCTCTCGGGGGGTCGGGAGTCAGCCCCAGCATTTT. It is translated as CASSSTSRGVGSQPQHF.

The V call is TRBV23-1, the J call TRBJ2-3; 7 nucleotides align to TRBD1. TRBV23-1 is an open reading frame, and its role is uncertain. V dropped 1 base and J dropped 3; count of bases not matched to a gene: 10. The CDR3 has 17 residues. CDR3 in DNA: TGCGCCAGCAGTCAATTACCCCCCACCAGGGGGACAGATACGCAGTATTTT. As protein: CASSQLPPTRGTDTQYF.

This chain joins TRBV15 and TRBJ2-5, with no clear D. The CDR3 consists of 12 residues. V lost 4 bases and J lost 5, with 8 bases in between. Germline CDR1 is LNHNV and CDR2 is YYDKDF (reference sequence). Here the CDR3 reads CATSKSRETQYF. The CDR3, as DNA: TGTGCCACCAGCAAATCGAGGGAGACCCAGTACTTC.

This clone was picked up a small number of times. The chain joins TRBV19 to TRBJ2-7; a weak D match, TRBD2 (5 bases). In germline, CDR1 is LNHDA, CDR2 SQIVND (reference sequence). The CDR3 is 15 amino acids. The V end was cut by 1 base, the J end by 6 bases, with 16 bases between. For the CDR3, the DNA is TGTGCCAGTAGTATAGGAGGGTCCTTCCCCTCCGAGCAGTACTTC. Residues: CASSIGGSFPSEQYF.

The chain combines TRBV28 with TRBJ1-5; 9 bases agree with TRBD1. CDR1 is MDHEN and CDR2 is SYDVKM in the germline V gene. Trimming cost V 6 bases and J 4 bases; bases outside gene matches: 4. This CDR3 spans 14 amino acids. This chain's CDR3 is CASSRDRENQPQHF. The CDR3 DNA reads as TGTGCCAGCAGCCGGGACAGGGAGAATCAGCCCCAGCATTTT.

This clone was counted only a few times. This sequence joins TRBV7-2 and TRBJ2-7; 10 nucleotides match TRBD1. CDR1 and CDR2 (germline): SGHTA, FQGNSA. J gave up 2 bases and V 5 bases, and 9 bases lay outside the gene matches. The CDR3 contains 16 residues. For the CDR3, the DNA is TGTGCCAGCAGCCCGTCCGGGACAGGGGATCCCTACGAGCAGTACTTC. Translated, it gives CASSPSGTGDPYEQYF. Full variable domain (missing parts from reference TRBV7-2 and TRBJ2-7): GAGVSQSPSNKVTEKGKDVELRCDPISGHTALYWYRQSLGQGLEFLIYFQGNSAPDKSGLPSDRFSAERTGGSVSTLTIQRTQQEDSAVYLCASSPSGTGDPYEQYFGPGTRLTVT.

The CDR3 DNA follows: TGTGCCTGGAGGGTCAGGGGTTGGGAGACCCAGTACTTC. Encoded protein: CAWRVRGWETQYF. The chain links TRBV30 to TRBJ2-5; D is possibly TRBD1 (6 bases). Trimming removed 3 bases from V and 5 bases from J, with 13 bases in between. The CDR3 extends over 13 amino acids. Per germline, CDR1 GTSNPN and CDR2 SVGIG (reference sequence).

This clone was counted between two and nine times. The chain recombines TRBV5-6 with TRBJ1-2; possible D gene TRBD1, 6 bases. The germline CDR1 and CDR2 sequences are SGHDT and YYEEEE. CDR3 length: 14 amino acids. The V gene lost 4 bases and the J gene lost 7 bases, with 17 bases spanning the gap. CDR3 loop: CASSAVDRWGGYTF. The CDR3 DNA is TGTGCCAGCAGCGCTGTTGACAGGTGGGGTGGCTACACCTTC.

V is TRBV7-9 and J is TRBJ1-4; 10 nucleotides line up with TRBD1. The V and J ends lost 8 bases and 7 bases, in that order; junction bases with no gene match: 7. Germline V lookup: CDR1 SEHNR, CDR2 FQNEAQ (reference sequence). The CDR3 contains 14 residues. CDR3 in DNA: TGTGCCAGCCAATCGACAGGGGGCGGTGAAAAACTGTTTTTT. Its protein is CASQSTGGGEKLFF.

This chain joins TRBV2 and TRBJ1-1; D may be TRBD1 (6 bases). V was clipped by 7 bases and J by 3 bases, with 15 bases between them. CDR1 is SNHLY and CDR2 is FYNNEI in the germline V gene. The CDR3 covers 14 residues. In DNA, the CDR3 is TGTGCCAGCACCGTAGGGGGAAGGCACACTGAAGCTTTCTTT. Translation gives CASTVGGRHTEAFF. The full variable domain, completed using reference TRBV2 and TRBJ1-1, is EPEVTQTPSHQVTQMGQEVILRCVPISNHLYFYWYRQILGQKVEFLVSFYNNEISEKSEIFDDQFSVERPDGSNFTLKIRSTKLEDSAMYFCASTVGGRHTEAFFGQGTRLTVV.